This T cell receptor beta chain was found in a study of shared clonotypes between healthy human individuals. Study-level information: Used for every donor were three CD4 naive, three CD4 memory, two CD8 naive and one CD8 memory plate.

Naive CD8 cells lacked CD45RO, underwent positive selection for CCR7 and left out terminally differentiated effector memory CD45RA+ cells. Looked up from germline, CDR1 is ENHRY and CDR2 is SYGVKD. With 3 bases clipped from V and 5 bases from J, the junction kept 10 bases outside the gene matches. This CDR3 has 17 residues. Per the study methods: ImmunoSEQ output lacked quality scores and full-length reads, limiting matched filtering. Clones were sequenced by immunoSEQ multiplex PCR, and TCRdb holds only the in-frame ones, with some missing. V, J and clone size are taken as reported in that table, and D and trimming were inferred from the DNA itself. The table lists about 1,800,000 clones, approximately 94% of them singletons.

The sequence was obtained from a man aged 18 to 29 in good health. The specimen sequenced was naive CD8+ T cells sorted from blood. The V gene is TRBV10-3, the J gene TRBJ2-2; 9 bases align to TRBD2. The CDR3 bases are TGTGCCATCAGTGAAAAAGGTAGCGGGAGAGGTACCGGGGAGCTGTTTTTT. This encodes CAISEKGSGRGTGELFF.